This TCR beta chain appears in the sequencing data of a study of OX40 agonist ivuxolimab in advanced cancers. Study conclusions and caveats: Some nonresponders also had low normalized T-cell clonal expansion.

Measured with immunoSEQ multiplex PCR; TCRdb has only the in-frame clones, and not every one. Of some 68,000 clones in the sample, approximately 80% are singletons; the top ten hold over 1.3%. The count of this clone is one. Antigen: not known. Trimming took 10 bases from V and 1 from J, leaving 19 bases between them. Germline V gene data show CDR1 as KGHSH and CDR2 as LQKENI. The CDR3 has 15 amino acids. Sequences were derived from CD4+ or CD8+ T cells sorted from blood, sampled in a trial of the OX40 agonist ivuxolimab. The chain carries TRBV18 and TRBJ1-2; tentative D call: TRBD1 (6 bases). This clonotype was obtained from an adult with an advanced solid tumor such as melanoma, head and neck, liver or kidney cancer. As DNA, the CDR3 is TGTGCCACCCAATCCCCAGGGGTTAATAACTATGGCTACACCTTC. Protein product: CATQSPGVNNYGYTF.